The 8 T cell receptor beta chains below were found in one sample sequenced in a study of blood T cells in healthy people across ages. Primed by a sample-barcoded 5' primer and a J-beta primer mix, a second PCR proceeded for roughly 7 to 12 cycles. TCRdb reanalysed the 5' RACE reads using MiXCR and keeps one entry per CDR3 protein. The sample includes 590,000 or so distinct CDR3 sequences, about 28% of them seen just once. Material: blood. These receptors were collected from a woman of 80 years or more in good health.

J is TRBJ2-3 and V is TRBV4-2; TRBD2 is a possible D gene (5 bases). The V end was cut by 1 base, the J end by 2 bases, with 19 bases between. The V gene's germline CDR1 is LGHNA and CDR2 YNFKEQ. The CDR3 is made up of 18 amino acids. The CDR3 reads CASSQAGEGRLSTDTQYF. In DNA, the CDR3 is TGTGCCAGCAGCCAAGCAGGCGAGGGCAGGCTCTCCACAGATACGCAGTATTTT.

The chain joins TRBV7-2 to TRBJ1-4; maybe TRBD1 (6 bases). The CDR3 is made up of 13 amino acids. V was shortened by 5 bases and J by 6 bases, with 10 bases between the two germline ends. Germline V gene data show CDR1 as SGHTA and CDR2 as FQGNSA. The CDR3 spells CASSKGGDEKLFF. CDR3 in DNA: TGTGCCAGCAGCAAAGGGGGGGATGAAAAACTGTTTTTT.

The table lists this clonotype with many counts. The rearrangement uses TRBV29-1 and TRBJ2-3; 12 bases are a match to TRBD1. The V and J ends lost 8 bases and 3 bases, in that order; junction bases with no gene match: 3. CDR3 length: 13 residues. Germline V gene sequence: CDR1 SQVTM, CDR2 ANQGSEA. CDR3 sequence reads: CSWGQGATDTQYF. The CDR3 nucleotides read TGCAGCTGGGGACAGGGGGCAACAGATACGCAGTATTTT.

The table lists this clonotype with a few counts. A much larger clone sits a single nucleotide away, making a read error possible. The chain is built from TRBV27 and TRBJ2-1; TRBD2 matches at 15 bases. The J call may be in error: the DNA end matches TRBJ2-7 better. In germline, CDR1 is MNHEY, CDR2 SMNVEV (reference sequence). This CDR3 has 19 residues. CDR3 sequence: CASSLSAGTSGGLYNEQYF. The CDR3 DNA is TGTGCCAGCAGCCTGAGCGCCGGGACTAGCGGGGGGCTGTACAATGAGCAGTACTTC.

This chain links TRBV4-2 with TRBJ2-5; D gene uncertain. Trimming left V 4 bases short and J 5 bases short, with 14 bases between. The CDR3 is made up of 14 amino acids. CDR1 is LGHNA and CDR2 is YNFKEQ in the germline V gene. This CDR3 reads CASSRALGRETQYF. In DNA, the CDR3 is TGTGCCAGCAGCCGAGCGTTAGGACGGGAGACCCAGTACTTC.

Remarks on this clonotype: With a much larger clone just one base away, this may be a read error. The V gene is TRBV6-1, the J gene TRBJ2-1; D is unclear. The V gene's germline CDR1 is MNHNS and CDR2 SASEGT. V was shortened by 6 bases and J by 13 bases, with 13 bases between the two germline ends. This CDR3 has 11 amino acids. In nucleotides, the CDR3 is TGTGCCAGCAGGGTTACGGAGACCCAGTTCTTC. As protein: CASRVTETQFF.

The chain is built from TRBV20-1 and TRBJ2-7; D possibly corresponds to TRBD1 (6 bases). The CDR3 loop spans 13 amino acids. The V end lost 5 bases, the J end lost 7 bases, and 18 bases lay between the germline ends. Germline-derived CDR1 and CDR2 are DFQATT and SNEGSKA (reference sequence). CDR3 protein: CSADLGAKDEQYF. The CDR3 bases are TGCAGTGCTGACTTGGGGGCCAAGGATGAGCAGTACTTC.

This clonotype was seen ten or more times. This sequence joins TRBV6-6 and TRBJ1-1; D gene uncertain. The CDR3 contains 13 residues. Per the germline V gene, CDR1 is MNHNY and CDR2 is SVGAGI (reference sequence). Trimming removed 5 bases at V and 6 bases at J, with 13 bases between. DNA for the CDR3: TGTGCCAGCAGTCACGTTGCTAACGCTGAAGCTTTCTTT. Translating it yields CASSHVANAEAFF.